In this sample, the clone carrying this TCR beta chain turned up a few times. What it binds is unknown. Caucasian individuals from Russia who were healthy and aged about 6 to 95 acted as donors. The data stem from a study of blood T cells in healthy people across ages. Broader study findings: A strong correlation between TCR beta diversity and naive T cell percentage was seen. TCR beta diversity, measured per million T cells, fell in a roughly linear way with age.

A sample-barcoded 5' primer and a J-beta primer mix were used in a second PCR of roughly 6 to 11 cycles. A template-switch adaptor that had 12 random nucleotides put a tag on each cDNA molecule. From the 5' RACE reads, TCRdb called clonotypes with MiXCR, one entry per CDR3 protein. The table has hundreds of thousands of distinct CDR3 sequences, 56% seen once; the top ten hold roughly 24%. The sequence derives from a man between 35 and 55 years old in good health. What was sequenced was blood.

CDR3 loop: CASSLMGGPTDTQYF. The DNA of the CDR3 is TGTGCCAGCAGCTTGATGGGCGGCCCCACAGATACGCAGTATTTT. V usage is TRBV7-3 and J usage is TRBJ2-3, with D unclear. Germline V gives CDR1 SGHTA, CDR2 FQGTGA. The CDR3 is 15 amino acids. Trimming shortened V by 3 bases and J by 2 bases, and 12 bases separated the two germline ends.